A single sample gave rise to the 5 T cell receptor beta chains below, sequenced in a study of beta chain features in type 1 diabetes. General study results and limits: Patients with Type 1 diabetes showed moderately but significantly shorter TCRB CDR3s in all four CD4+ subsets.

Sequencing targeted expressed TCRB transcripts, as all isolated RNA had been reverse transcribed. The assay was immunoSEQ multiplex PCR, and TCRdb's table has in-frame clones only and misses some. The table shows 600,000 or so clones, with around 15% occurring only once. The antigens for these receptors are not known. Input material: naive CD4+ T cells from blood. Receptors were obtained from a young man with type 1 diabetes.

The gene calls are TRBV7-2 and TRBJ2-3; D might be TRBD1 or TRBD2, each matching 6 bases. The CDR3 covers 16 residues. Germline V gene lookup returns CDR1 SGHTA and CDR2 FQGNSA. Trimming took 5 bases from V and 0 from J, leaving 15 bases between them. CDR3 amino acids: CASSPRGDTSTDTQYF. The DNA of the CDR3 is TGTGCCAGCAGCCCTAGGGGGGACACCAGCACAGATACGCAGTATTTT.

This chain uses TRBV25-1 with TRBJ2-7, with D unresolved. Germline assignment: CDR1 MGHDK and CDR2 SYGVNS. V was trimmed by 6 bases and J by 4 bases, leaving 13 bases between them. The CDR3 runs 13 residues. The CDR3 sequence: CASSNYERYEQYF. For the CDR3, the DNA is TGTGCCAGCAGCAACTACGAGAGATACGAGCAGTACTTC.

The chain recombines TRBV5-1 with TRBJ2-7, with D maybe TRBD2 (6 bases). From germline, CDR1 is SGHRS and CDR2 YFSETQ. The CDR3 has 14 amino acids. With 7 bases removed from V and 5 bases from J, the gap between germline ends came to 19 bases. CDR3 region: CASGLGLSRDEQYF. In nucleotides, the CDR3 is TGCGCCAGCGGGTTGGGACTCAGTCGGGACGAGCAGTACTTC.

There are a few counts of this clone. V and J are TRBV5-6 and TRBJ2-3; the D gene is possibly TRBD2 (6 bases). Germline loops: CDR1 SGHDT, CDR2 YYEEEE. The length of the CDR3 is 14 residues. V was pared by 3 bases and J by 0 bases, with 8 bases between. For the CDR3, the DNA is TGTGCCAGCAGCTCCGGGACTAGCACAGATACGCAGTATTTT. It translates to CASSSGTSTDTQYF.

The genes are TRBV4-1 and TRBJ2-6; no clear D. The CDR3 is 16 amino acids. Trimming took 3 bases from V and 0 from J, leaving 9 bases between them. Germline lookup yields CDR1 MGHRA and CDR2 YSYEKL. The CDR3 loop reads CASSHSRTSGANVLTF. CDR3 nucleotides: TGCGCCAGCAGCCACTCCCGGACCTCTGGGGCCAACGTCCTGACTTTC.